These 16 T cell receptor beta chains share one sample of origin, sequenced in a study of a mutant IDH1 vaccine in newly diagnosed glioma. The antigens these receptors bind are not known. Repertoires were generated with immunoSEQ multiplex PCR, while TCRdb's copy carries only in-frame clones and drops some. The sample lists tens of thousands of clones, approximately 80% occurring once. Time point defined: week 47, end of study. Doses of 300 ug of mutant IDH1 20-mer peptide were given with topical imiquimod. Sequencing used PBMCs, obtained from a glioma patient whose treatment included an IDH1 peptide vaccine. The receptor set was obtained from a woman in her 40s with glioma. Some clones in this sample may be carry-over from other donors' samples.

The rearrangement links TRBV5-5 to TRBJ1-2; D possibly corresponds to TRBD1 (5 bases). CDR1 and CDR2 (germline): SGHKS, YYEKEE (reference sequence). Trimming left V 4 bases short and J 4 bases short, with 14 bases between. CDR3 length: 14 amino acids. The CDR3 protein is CASSPTPGPYGYTF. CDR3 coding DNA: TGTGCCAGCAGCCCAACTCCGGGACCCTATGGCTACACCTTC.

J is TRBJ2-5 and V is TRBV5-1, with TRBD1 as a possible D gene (5 bases). This CDR3 comprises 14 residues. V was cut by 1 base and J by 2 bases, with 9 bases left in between. Germline loops: CDR1 SGHRS, CDR2 YFSETQ. This chain's CDR3 is CASSLMGQQETQYF. The CDR3 bases are TGCGCCAGCAGCTTGATGGGGCAGCAAGAGACCCAGTACTTC. Complete variable domain (other parts from reference TRBV5-1 and TRBJ2-5): KAGVTQTPRYLIKTRGQQVTLSCSPISGHRSVSWYQQTPGQGLQFLFEYFSETQRNKGNFPGRFSGRQFSNSRSEMNVSTLELGDSALYLCASSLMGQQETQYFGPGTRLLVL.

There are a few counts of this clone. The chain combines TRBV30 with TRBJ1-4, with a tentative D call TRBD1 (6 bases). The CDR3 extends over 14 amino acids. Germline CDR1 GTSNPN, CDR2 SVGIG (reference sequence). Trimming removed 2 bases at V and 4 bases at J, with 11 bases between. CDR3 nucleotide sequence: TGTGCCTGGAGTATGGCAGGGGTTAATGAAAAACTGTTTTTT. This gives the protein CAWSMAGVNEKLFF.

The CDR3 here is CASRDRGMRREQYF. As DNA, the CDR3 is TGTGCCAGCAGGGACAGGGGTATGAGGCGCGAGCAGTACTTC. The V gene is TRBV6-1, the J gene TRBJ2-7, with 9 bases lining up with TRBD1. The length of the CDR3 is 14 residues. From germline, CDR1 is MNHNS and CDR2 SASEGT. V dropped 6 bases and J dropped 6; count of bases not matched to a gene: 9.

The DNA of the CDR3 is TGTGCCTGGAGTGTTAACATTCACGGAAGCTCCTACGAGCAGTACTTC. Translation gives CAWSVNIHGSSYEQYF. V is TRBV30 and J is TRBJ2-7; D remains ambiguous. Trimming took off 0 bases at V and 0 bases at J, with 15 bases between the two ends. CDR1 is GTSNPN and CDR2 is SVGIG in the germline V gene (reference sequence). There are 16 residues in the CDR3. The full variable domain, in which reference TRBV30 and TRBJ2-7 provide the parts outside the CDR3, is SQTIHQWPATLVQPVGSPLSLECTVEGTSNPNLYWYRQAAGRGLQLLFYSVGIGQISSEVPQNLSASRPQDRQFILSSKKLLLSDSGFYLCAWSVNIHGSSYEQYFGPGTRLTVT.

V gene TRBV7-2 combines with J gene TRBJ1-4, with unresolved D. The CDR3 has 16 amino acids. CDR1 is SGHTA and CDR2 is FQGNSA in the germline V gene. Trimming removed 3 bases from V and 0 bases from J, with 11 bases in between. CDR3 sequence: CASSFRGTTTNEKLFF. CDR3 sequence (DNA): TGTGCCAGCAGCTTTCGGGGAACAACAACTAATGAAAAACTGTTTTTT.

This clone was observed a few times. CDR3 residues: CASSKEEVYTEAFF. CDR3 in DNA: TGTGCCAGCAGCAAAGAGGAGGTTTACACTGAAGCTTTCTTT. V gene TRBV21-1 combines with J gene TRBJ1-1. TRBV21-1 is classified as a pseudogene. The CDR3 runs 14 residues.

The chain uses TRBV9 and TRBJ2-7, with 8 bases matching TRBD1. Germline V gives CDR1 SGDLS, CDR2 YYNGEE. CDR3 length equals 15 residues. V was clipped by 3 bases and J by 5 bases; unmatched bases: 10. The CDR3 here is CASSGGQGLGDEQYF. CDR3 DNA: TGTGCCAGCAGCGGCGGACAGGGCCTAGGGGACGAGCAGTACTTC.

V gene TRBV19 combines with J gene TRBJ1-5; D is perhaps TRBD1 (5 bases). V lost 7 bases to trimming and J lost 7 bases, with 11 bases between them. The V gene's germline CDR1 is LNHDA and CDR2 SQIVND (reference sequence). This CDR3 is built from 12 residues. The CDR3 nucleotides are TGTGCCAGTAATAAGGGGCGCCAGCCCCAGCATTTT. Translating gives CASNKGRQPQHF.

The chain has TRBV5-1 and TRBJ2-3, with D unclear. This CDR3 is 14 amino acids long. Germline V gene data show CDR1 as SGHRS and CDR2 as YFSETQ. Trimming took off 5 bases at V and 0 bases at J, with 10 bases between the two ends. CDR3 DNA: TGCGCCAGCAGATCCGGAACTAGCACAGATACGCAGTATTTT. It yields the protein CASRSGTSTDTQYF.

For the CDR3, the DNA is TGCGCCAGCAGCCAAGAGTGGGGACAGGGGAATGAAAAACTGTTTTTT. Amino acid sequence: CASSQEWGQGNEKLFF. This rearrangement joins TRBV4-3 to TRBJ1-4; 10 bases match TRBD1. Germline assignment: CDR1 LGHNA and CDR2 YSLEER. V shed 0 bases, J shed 5 bases, and the junction held 3 bases outside the gene matches. The CDR3 contains 16 residues.

The chain joins TRBV5-1 to TRBJ2-7; possible D gene TRBD1, 5 bases. The V and J ends lost 3 bases and 0 bases respectively, with 13 bases between them. The CDR3 is 15 amino acids. Germline CDR1 is SGHRS and CDR2 is YFSETQ. The CDR3 loop is CASSYQGGSSYEQYF. Written as DNA, the CDR3 is TGCGCCAGCAGCTATCAGGGTGGCAGCTCCTACGAGCAGTACTTC.

V is TRBV11-2 and J is TRBJ2-7; 9 nucleotides agree with TRBD2. Losses at the gene ends were 5 bases for V and 6 bases for J; bases not matched to a gene: 8. Germline V gene lookup returns CDR1 SGHAT and CDR2 FQNNGV. The CDR3 runs to 14 residues. This chain's CDR3 is CASSPLAGPGEQYF. The CDR3 nucleotides are TGTGCCAGCAGCCCCCTAGCGGGGCCGGGCGAGCAGTACTTC.

The chain uses TRBV6-5 and TRBJ2-3, with D unclear. Trimming left V 0 bases short and J 8 bases short, with 15 bases between. The CDR3 is 15 residues long. Germline CDR1 is MNHEY and CDR2 is SVGAGI. In DNA, the CDR3 is TGTGCCAGCAGTTACTCGAGGCTCCTGAAGGGTACGCAGTATTTT. Protein sequence: CASSYSRLLKGTQYF.

The chain has TRBV19 and TRBJ1-1; 7 bases fit TRBD1. CDR3 length equals 15 residues. Unmatched junction bases numbered 11, after V lost 5 bases and J lost 5 bases. Germline V gene data show CDR1 as LNHDA and CDR2 as SQIVND (reference sequence). The CDR3 DNA reads TGTGCCAGTAGTGATCCGGGACAGCTTATGACTGAAGCTTTCTTT. This gives the protein CASSDPGQLMTEAFF.

J is TRBJ2-2 and V is TRBV9, with D perhaps TRBD1 (5 bases). V shed 0 bases and J shed 8 bases, with 17 bases lying between them. Germline lookup yields CDR1 SGDLS and CDR2 YYNGEE. The length of the CDR3 is 16 residues. The CDR3 DNA reads TGTGCCAGCAGCGTAGAAACACAACTTCACAGGGGGGAGCTGTTTTTT. As protein: CASSVETQLHRGELFF.